The text below deals with one T cell receptor (beta chain). The data were produced by immunoSEQ multiplex PCR, yet TCRdb's version contains in-frame clones alone and is incomplete. The repertoire holds 35,000 or so clones, more than 70% seen once, with under 50% in the top ten. J was trimmed by 13 bases and V by 5 bases; bases with no gene match: 15. Germline CDR1 SGHTA, CDR2 FQGNSA. This CDR3 contains 14 residues. This entry belongs to a study of T cells in tumors after PD-1 blockade. Study at large: Treatment was either pembrolizumab 200 mg every 3 weeks or cemiplimab 350 mg every 2 weeks. Mean per blood sample: 113,528 templates (24,679-257,772), about 40,000 unique clonotypes.

Input was roughly 550 ng to 6,004 ng of genomic DNA from tumor or blood. J is TRBJ1-1 and V is TRBV7-2; TRBD1 matches at 8 bases. Sequenced here: PBMCs, sampled before anti-PD-1 treatment. This receptor was obtained from a human donor with basal cell carcinoma. CDR3 sequence: CASSQRADRETGFF. The CDR3 bases are TGTGCCAGCAGCCAGCGGGCGGACAGGGAAACTGGTTTCTTT.